A single T cell receptor beta chain is shown here with its context. This receptor's antigen is unknown. Per-nucleotide qualities are absent, and no much larger clonotype sits a single base away. Each collaborating institution followed its own protocols to collect whole blood in K2EDTA tubes. Collaborator samples were shipped for TCRbeta analysis as frozen whole blood, isolated PBMCs, or DNA extracted from either sample type. This record belongs to a study of blood T cell repertoires in COVID-19 (dated by TCRdb to about 2020). At the level of the whole study: The collaborator samples originated in the United States, Italy and Spain and spanned the acute and convalescent phases of COVID-19. The material from the prospective study consisted of cDNA or gDNA derived from T cells, B-cell-depleted T cells, or PBMCs. Subjects who had been exposed to COVID-19, were actively infected with it, or had recovered from it provided the deeply sampled blood TCRbeta repertoires that made up the dataset. A freely available public database, intended as a resource for researchers studying the immune response to SARS-CoV-2, is where the repertoires were released. The samples were drawn from two sources: the first 160 participants of the ongoing ImmuneRACE study, and 950 to 1,500 subjects contributed by 6 global collaborators. The sample metadata nearly always contained a de-identified subject ID, COVID-19 status, age in years and sex. Where available, HLA class I and class II types were taken from metadata supplied by the sample provider and were not determined by assay-based typing.

Results the study describes overall, beyond this receptor: Clinical and demographic metadata were provided uncurated, with the amount varying by source and participant.

The CDR3, from cysteine to phenylalanine, totals 13 residues. This entry keeps only the CDR3 DNA: 39 bases, framed from base 1. Trimming at the junction amounts to 4 bases on V and 4 bases on J, and the germline ends lie 13 bases apart. Taken from the germline V gene, the CDR1 and CDR2 loops are SQVTM and ANQGSEA. The immunoSEQ Assay, a bias-controlled multiplex PCR, was used to amplify TCRbeta CDR3 regions from genomic DNA. On the authors' methods: The number of nucleated cells in each sample was estimated by amplification of reference gene primers within the assay. Sequence reads were collapsed and filtered to measure the absolute abundance of every unique TCRbeta CDR3 rearrangement. For each sample, productive Simpson clonality was calculated by taking the square root of Simpson's diversity index across productive rearrangements. Drawn from immuneACCESS, this table holds only the in-frame rearrangements with V and J called that TCRdb kept. Clones are partly lost; checked studies trace under half to an unresolved V gene and leave the rest unexplained. The DNA was the basis for D and trimming; V, J and clone size are from that table. The sample table holds around 130,000 clones, of which around 87% were seen once. About 3.6% of the sample is taken by the ten largest.

The rearrangement joined TRBV29-1 to TRBJ1-2; a weak D assignment points to TRBD1 (5 bases agree). The material sequenced was peripheral blood. The clonotype originates from a woman aged 55-69 years with acute or convalescent COVID-19. CDR3 region: CSVVTDTGYGYTF. The base sequence is TGCAGCGTTGTGACGGACACTGGCTATGGCTACACCTTC.